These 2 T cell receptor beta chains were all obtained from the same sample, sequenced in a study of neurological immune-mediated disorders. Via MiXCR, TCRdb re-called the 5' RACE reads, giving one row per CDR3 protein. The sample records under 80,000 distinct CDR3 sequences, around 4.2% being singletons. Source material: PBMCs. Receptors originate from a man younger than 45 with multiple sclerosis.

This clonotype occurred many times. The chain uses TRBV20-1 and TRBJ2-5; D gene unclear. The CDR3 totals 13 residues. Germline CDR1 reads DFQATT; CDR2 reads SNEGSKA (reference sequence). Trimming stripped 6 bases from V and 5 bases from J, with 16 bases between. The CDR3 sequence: CSAHPEFRETQYF. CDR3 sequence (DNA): TGCAGTGCCCATCCCGAGTTTCGGGAGACCCAGTACTTC.

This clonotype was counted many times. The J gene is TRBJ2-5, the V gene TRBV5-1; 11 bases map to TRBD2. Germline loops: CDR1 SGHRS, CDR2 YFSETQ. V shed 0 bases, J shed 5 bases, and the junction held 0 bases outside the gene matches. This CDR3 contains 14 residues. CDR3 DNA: TGCGCCAGCAGCTTGGCTAGCGGGGGGGAGACCCAGTACTTC. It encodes CASSLASGGETQYF.